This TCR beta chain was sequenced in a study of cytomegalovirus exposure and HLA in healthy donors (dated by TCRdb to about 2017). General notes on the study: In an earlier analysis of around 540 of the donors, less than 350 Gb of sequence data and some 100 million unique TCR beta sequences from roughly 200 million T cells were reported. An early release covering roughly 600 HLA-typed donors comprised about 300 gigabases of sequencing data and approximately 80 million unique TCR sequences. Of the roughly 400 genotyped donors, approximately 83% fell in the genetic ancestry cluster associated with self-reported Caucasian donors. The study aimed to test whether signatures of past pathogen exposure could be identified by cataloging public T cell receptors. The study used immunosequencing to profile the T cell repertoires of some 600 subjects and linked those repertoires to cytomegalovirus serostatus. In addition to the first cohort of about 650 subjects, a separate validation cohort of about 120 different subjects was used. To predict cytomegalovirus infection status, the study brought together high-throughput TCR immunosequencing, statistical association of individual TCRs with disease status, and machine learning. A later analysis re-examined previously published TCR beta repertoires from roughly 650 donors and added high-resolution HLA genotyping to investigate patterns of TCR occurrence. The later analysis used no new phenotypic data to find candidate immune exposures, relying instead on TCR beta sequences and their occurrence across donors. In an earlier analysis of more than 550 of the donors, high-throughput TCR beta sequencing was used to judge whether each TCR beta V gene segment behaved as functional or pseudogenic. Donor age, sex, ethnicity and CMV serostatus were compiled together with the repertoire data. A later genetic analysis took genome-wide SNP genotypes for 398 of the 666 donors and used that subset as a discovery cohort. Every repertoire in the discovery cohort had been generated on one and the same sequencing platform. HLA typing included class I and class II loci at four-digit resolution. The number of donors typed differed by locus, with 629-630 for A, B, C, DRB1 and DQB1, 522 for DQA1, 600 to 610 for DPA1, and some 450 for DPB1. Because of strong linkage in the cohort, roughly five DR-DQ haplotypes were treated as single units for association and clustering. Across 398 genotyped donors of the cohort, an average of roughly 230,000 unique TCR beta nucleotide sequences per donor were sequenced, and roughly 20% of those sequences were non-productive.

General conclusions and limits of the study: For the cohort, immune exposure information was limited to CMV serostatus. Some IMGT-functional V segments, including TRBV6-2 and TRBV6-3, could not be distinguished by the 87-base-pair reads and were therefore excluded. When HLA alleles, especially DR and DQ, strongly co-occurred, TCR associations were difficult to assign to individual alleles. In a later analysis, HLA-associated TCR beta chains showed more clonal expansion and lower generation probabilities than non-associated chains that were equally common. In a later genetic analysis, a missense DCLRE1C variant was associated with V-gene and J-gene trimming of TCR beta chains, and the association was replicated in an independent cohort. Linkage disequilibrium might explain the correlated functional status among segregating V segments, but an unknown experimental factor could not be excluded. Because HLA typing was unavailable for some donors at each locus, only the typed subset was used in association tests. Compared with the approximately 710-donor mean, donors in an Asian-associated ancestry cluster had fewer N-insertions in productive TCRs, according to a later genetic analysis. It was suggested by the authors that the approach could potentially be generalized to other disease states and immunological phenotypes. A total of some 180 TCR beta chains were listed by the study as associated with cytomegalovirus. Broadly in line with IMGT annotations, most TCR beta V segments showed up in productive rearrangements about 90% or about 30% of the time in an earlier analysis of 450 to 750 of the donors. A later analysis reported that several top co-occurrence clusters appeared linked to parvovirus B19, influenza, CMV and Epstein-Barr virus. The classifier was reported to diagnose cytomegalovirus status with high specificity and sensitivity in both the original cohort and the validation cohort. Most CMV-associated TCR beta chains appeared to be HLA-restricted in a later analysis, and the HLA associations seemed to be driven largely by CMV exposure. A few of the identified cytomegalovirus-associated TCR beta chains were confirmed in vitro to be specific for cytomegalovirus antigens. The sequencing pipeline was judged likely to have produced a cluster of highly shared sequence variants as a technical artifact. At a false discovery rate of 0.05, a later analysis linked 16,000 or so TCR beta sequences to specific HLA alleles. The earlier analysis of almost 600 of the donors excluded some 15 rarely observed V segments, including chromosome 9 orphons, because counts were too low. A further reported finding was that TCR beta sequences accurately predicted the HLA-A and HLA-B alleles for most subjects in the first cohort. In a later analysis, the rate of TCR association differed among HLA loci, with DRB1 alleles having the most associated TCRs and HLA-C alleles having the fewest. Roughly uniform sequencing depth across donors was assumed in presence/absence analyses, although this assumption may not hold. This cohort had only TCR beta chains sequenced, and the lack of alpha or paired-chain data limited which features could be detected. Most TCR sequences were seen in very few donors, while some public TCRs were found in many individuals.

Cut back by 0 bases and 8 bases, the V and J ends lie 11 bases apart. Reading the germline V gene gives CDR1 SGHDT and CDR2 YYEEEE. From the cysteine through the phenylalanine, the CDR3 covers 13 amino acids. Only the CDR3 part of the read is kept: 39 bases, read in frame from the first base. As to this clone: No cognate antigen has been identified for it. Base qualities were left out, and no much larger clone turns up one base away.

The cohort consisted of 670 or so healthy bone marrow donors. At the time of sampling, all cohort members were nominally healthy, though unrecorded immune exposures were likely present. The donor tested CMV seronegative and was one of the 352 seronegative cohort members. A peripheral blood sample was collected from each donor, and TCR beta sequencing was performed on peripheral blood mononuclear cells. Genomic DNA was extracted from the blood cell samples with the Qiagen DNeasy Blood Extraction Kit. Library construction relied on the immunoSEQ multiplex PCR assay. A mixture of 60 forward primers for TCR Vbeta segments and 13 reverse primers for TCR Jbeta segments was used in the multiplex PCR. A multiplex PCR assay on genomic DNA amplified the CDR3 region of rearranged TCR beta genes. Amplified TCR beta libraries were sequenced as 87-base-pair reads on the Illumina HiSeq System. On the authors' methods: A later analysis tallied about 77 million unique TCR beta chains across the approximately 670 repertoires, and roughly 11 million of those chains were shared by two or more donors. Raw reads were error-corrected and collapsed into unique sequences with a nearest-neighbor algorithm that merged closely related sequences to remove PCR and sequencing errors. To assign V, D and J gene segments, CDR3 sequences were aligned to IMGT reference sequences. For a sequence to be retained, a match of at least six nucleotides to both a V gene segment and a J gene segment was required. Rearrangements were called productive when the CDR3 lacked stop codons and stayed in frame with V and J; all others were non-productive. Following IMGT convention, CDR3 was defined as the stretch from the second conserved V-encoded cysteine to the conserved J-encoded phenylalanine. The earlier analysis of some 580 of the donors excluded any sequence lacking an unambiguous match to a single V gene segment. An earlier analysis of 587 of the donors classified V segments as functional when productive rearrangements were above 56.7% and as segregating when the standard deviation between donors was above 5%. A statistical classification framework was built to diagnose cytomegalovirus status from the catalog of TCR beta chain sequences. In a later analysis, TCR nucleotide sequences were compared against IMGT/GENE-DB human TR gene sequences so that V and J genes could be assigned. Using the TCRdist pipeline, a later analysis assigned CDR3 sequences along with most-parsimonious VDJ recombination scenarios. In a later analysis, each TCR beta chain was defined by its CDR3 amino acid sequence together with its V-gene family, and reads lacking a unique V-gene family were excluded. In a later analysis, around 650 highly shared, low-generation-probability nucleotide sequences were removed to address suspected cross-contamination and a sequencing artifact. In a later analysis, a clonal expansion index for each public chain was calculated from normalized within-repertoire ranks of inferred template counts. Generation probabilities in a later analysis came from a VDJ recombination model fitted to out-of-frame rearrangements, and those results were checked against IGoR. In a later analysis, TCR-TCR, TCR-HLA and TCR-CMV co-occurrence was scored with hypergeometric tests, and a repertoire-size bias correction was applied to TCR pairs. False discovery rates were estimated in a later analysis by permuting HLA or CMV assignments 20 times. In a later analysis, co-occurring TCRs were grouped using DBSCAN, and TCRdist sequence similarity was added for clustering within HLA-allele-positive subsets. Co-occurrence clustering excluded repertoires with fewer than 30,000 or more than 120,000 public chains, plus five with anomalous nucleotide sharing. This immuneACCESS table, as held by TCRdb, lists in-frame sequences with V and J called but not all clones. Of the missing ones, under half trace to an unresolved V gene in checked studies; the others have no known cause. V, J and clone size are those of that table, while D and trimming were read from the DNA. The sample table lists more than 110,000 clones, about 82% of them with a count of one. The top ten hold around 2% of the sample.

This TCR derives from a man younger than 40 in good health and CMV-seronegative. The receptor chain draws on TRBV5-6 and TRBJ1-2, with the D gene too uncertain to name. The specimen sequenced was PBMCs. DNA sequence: TGTGCCAGCAGCTTGGGTGTCAGTTTGGGCTACACCTTC. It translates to CASSLGVSLGYTF. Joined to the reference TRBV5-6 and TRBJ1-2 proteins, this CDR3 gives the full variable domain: DAGVTQSPTHLIKTRGQQVTLRCSPKSGHDTVSWYQQALGQGPQFIFQYYEEEERQRGNFPDRFSGHQFPNYSSELNVNALLLGDSALYLCASSLGVSLGYTFGSGTRLTVV.